Below, 25 T cell receptor beta chains from the same sample are listed, as sequenced in a study of T cell responses to AZD1222 COVID-19 vaccine. Here immunoSEQ multiplex PCR was the method, and the copy in TCRdb shows in-frame clones only, minus some. The table includes roughly 70,000 clones, more than 70% detected once. The sample was peripheral blood, taken 28 days after the second dose of the MenACWY control vaccine. The origin of the receptors is an adult who received the MenACWY meningococcal vaccine as a control.

To note about this clone: At one end the junction does not follow the germline gene, possibly because of a read error. The V gene is TRBV4-1, the J gene TRBJ2-5; possibly TRBD1 or TRBD2 for D (5 bases each). Germline CDR1 is MGHRA and CDR2 is YSYEKL. The length of the CDR3 is 15 residues. CDR3 nucleotide sequence: TGCGCCCGCAGCCCCCTCCCCGGGACCGGGGAGACCCAGTACTTC. Protein product: CARSPLPGTGETQYF.

J is TRBJ1-2 and V is TRBV9; D is uncertain. V was shortened by 0 bases and J by 7 bases, with 19 bases between the two germline ends. This CDR3 spans 16 amino acids. CDR1 and CDR2 from the germline V gene are SGDLS and YYNGEE. For the CDR3, the DNA is TGTGCCAGCAGCGTAGAAATGGACCAAGTCTGGGCTGGCTACACCTTC. Translating it yields CASSVEMDQVWAGYTF.

The gene calls are TRBV12-3 or TRBV12-4 and TRBJ1-5; no clear D gene. CDR3 length: 12 amino acids. Trimming removed 4 bases at V and 11 bases at J, with 12 bases between. In DNA form, the CDR3 reads TGTGCCAGCAGTTCAAGACCGCGGGCCCAGCATTTT. It translates to CASSSRPRAQHF.

The chain employs TRBV29-1 and TRBJ2-7, with no clear D. This CDR3 is built from 13 residues. The V end lost 0 bases, the J end lost 0 bases, and 6 bases lay between the germline ends. In germline, CDR1 is SQVTM, CDR2 ANQGSEA. The chain's CDR3 is CSVEDLASYEQYF. CDR3 DNA: TGCAGCGTTGAAGATCTGGCCTCCTACGAGCAGTACTTC.

The J gene is TRBJ2-3, the V gene TRBV5-1; D might be TRBD1 or TRBD2, each matching 7 bases. Deletions cut 1 base from V and 1 base from J, with 19 bases between. The CDR3 contains 18 residues. Germline-derived CDR1 and CDR2 are SGHRS and YFSETQ. CDR3 in DNA: TGCGCCAGCAGCTTGTGGGTACAGGGGACTAAACGCACAGATACGCAGTATTTT. Its protein product is CASSLWVQGTKRTDTQYF.

The chain employs TRBV19 and TRBJ1-1; D perhaps matches TRBD1 (5 bases). V was cut by 2 bases and J by 1 base, with 14 bases left in between. The CDR3 spans 16 residues. The germline V gene has CDR1 LNHDA and CDR2 SQIVND (reference sequence). This chain's CDR3 is CASSIPDRVTNTEAFF. CDR3 bases: TGTGCCAGTAGTATACCTGACAGAGTAACGAACACTGAAGCTTTCTTT. Combining the CDR3 with reference TRBV19 and TRBJ1-1 gives the whole variable domain DGGITQSPKYLFRKEGQNVTLSCEQNLNHDAMYWYRQDPGQGLRLIYYSQIVNDFQKGDIAEGYSVSREKKESFPLTVTSAQKNPTAFYLCASSIPDRVTNTEAFFGQGTRLTVV.

This chain uses TRBV18 with TRBJ2-7; 8 bases fit TRBD1. CDR1 and CDR2 (germline): KGHSH, LQKENI. J was trimmed by 1 base and V by 4 bases; bases with no gene match: 3. The CDR3 runs to 14 residues. The CDR3 loop reads CASSLGTGSYEQYF. CDR3 in DNA: TGTGCCAGCTCACTCGGGACAGGTTCCTACGAGCAGTACTTC.

The CDR3 region is CASSEADGLGPYGYTF. The CDR3 DNA sequence: TGTGCCAGCAGTGAAGCGGATGGTCTCGGGCCATATGGCTACACCTTC. This chain uses TRBV2 with TRBJ1-2; D gene unclear. The germline V gene encodes CDR1 SNHLY and CDR2 FYNNEI. V was cut by 0 bases and J by 5 bases, with 16 bases left in between. The CDR3 covers 16 residues.

CDR3 coding DNA: TGTGCCAGTAAAGTAGCTGGCCAAGAGACCCAGTACTTC. Amino acid sequence: CASKVAGQETQYF. The chain employs TRBV19 and TRBJ2-5; D unresolved. V lost 7 bases and J lost 1, with 10 bases in between. CDR1 LNHDA and CDR2 SQIVND come from the germline V gene (reference sequence). CDR3 size: 13 residues.

The V and J genes are TRBV5-6 and TRBJ1-5, with 7 bases fitting TRBD1. V lost 4 bases to trimming and J lost 7 bases; unmatched junction nucleotides: 14. There are 16 residues in the CDR3. Germline V CDR1 and CDR2: SGHDT, YYEEEE. CDR3 protein: CASSQRQGLPGQPQHF. The CDR3, as DNA: TGTGCCAGCAGCCAACGACAGGGCCTCCCGGGGCAGCCCCAGCATTTT.

The chain carries TRBV7-2 and TRBJ2-7; the D is unclear. There are 15 residues in the CDR3. Trimming took off 1 base at V and 0 bases at J, with 10 bases between the two ends. Germline loops: CDR1 SGHTA, CDR2 FQGNSA. The CDR3 sequence: CASSLVIENSYEQYF. The CDR3, as DNA: TGTGCCAGCAGCTTAGTCATCGAGAACTCCTACGAGCAGTACTTC.

The CDR3 region is CASSSQLGAVTEAFF. The DNA for the CDR3 is TGTGCCAGCAGCTCCCAGTTGGGGGCGGTCACTGAAGCTTTCTTT. This chain connects TRBV5-5 to TRBJ1-1; D possibly corresponds to TRBD1 (6 bases). Between the trimmed V and J ends, which lost 3 bases and 4 bases, there was a span of 16 bases. CDR3 length: 15 amino acids. Germline CDR1 SGHKS, CDR2 YYEKEE (reference sequence).

The CDR3 region has the DNA TGTGCCAGCAGAGACAGGGCACAGGGTCAGCCCCAGCATTTT. Its translation: CASRDRAQGQPQHF. The chain joins TRBV21-1 to TRBJ1-5; TRBD1, as called in the table, went unchecked against the DNA. TRBV21-1 is a pseudogene. The CDR3 runs to 14 residues.

This sequence joins TRBV3-1 (or the pseudogene TRBV3-2) and TRBJ1-3, with D possibly matching TRBD1 (5 bases). Germline assignment: CDR1 LGHDT and CDR2 YNNKEL (reference sequence). The V and J ends lost 4 bases and 0 bases respectively, with 16 bases between them. CDR3 length: 17 residues. The CDR3 DNA reads TGTGCCAGCAGCCCCCCAAGCGGACAAAGCTCTGGAAACACCATATATTTT. This gives the protein CASSPPSGQSSGNTIYF.

V usage is TRBV7-6 and J usage is TRBJ2-3, with unresolved D. The V end was cut by 5 bases, the J end by 7 bases, with 19 bases between. Germline V gene data show CDR1 as SGHVS and CDR2 as FNYEAQ. The CDR3 length is 15 residues. The CDR3 DNA is TGTGCCAGCAGCGCCCATGGAGCACAGTCAAATACGCAGTATTTT. Amino acid sequence: CASSAHGAQSNTQYF.

The rearrangement joins TRBV5-4 to TRBJ2-7; D is uncertain. The V end lost 4 bases, the J end lost 3 bases, and 14 bases lay between the germline ends. This CDR3 is 14 amino acids long. The germline CDR1 and CDR2 sequences are SGHNT and YYREEE (reference sequence). CDR3 protein: CASSPPGQVYEQYF. The CDR3 nucleotides are TGTGCCAGCAGCCCCCCCGGGCAAGTCTACGAGCAGTACTTC.

This chain connects TRBV2 to TRBJ2-1; 9 bases agree with TRBD2. The germline V gene encodes CDR1 SNHLY and CDR2 FYNNEI. Trimming at V came to 6 bases and at J to 0 bases, leaving 3 bases not matched to a gene. The CDR3 length is 15 residues. As DNA, the CDR3 is TGTGCCAGCAGGCTAGCGGGGTTCTCCTACAATGAGCAGTTCTTC. This translates into CASRLAGFSYNEQFF.

The chain has TRBV28 and TRBJ2-1, with 7 nucleotides matching TRBD1. Germline CDR1 and CDR2: MDHEN and SYDVKM. With V trimmed by 1 base and J by 6 bases, 6 bases remained unmatched. The CDR3 consists of 15 residues. The DNA of the CDR3 is TGTGCCAGCAGTTTATCCCCCGACAGGGTCAATGAGCAGTTCTTC. Translated, it gives CASSLSPDRVNEQFF.

The chain combines TRBV19 with TRBJ2-2; TRBD1 might be the D (6 bases). The germline CDR1 and CDR2 sequences are LNHDA and SQIVND (reference sequence). The CDR3 has 14 amino acids. V was trimmed by 5 bases and J by 2 bases, leaving 9 bases between them. DNA for the CDR3: TGTGCCAGTAGTGTCGGGACAAACACCGGGGAGCTGTTTTTT. Its protein product is CASSVGTNTGELFF.

The CDR3 is CASSVGQGASGNTIYF. In DNA form, the CDR3 reads TGTGCCAGCAGCGTGGGACAGGGGGCCTCTGGAAACACCATATATTTT. The V gene is TRBV9, the J gene TRBJ1-3; 12 bases fit TRBD1. The V gene's germline CDR1 is SGDLS and CDR2 YYNGEE. The ends lost 2 bases at V and 0 bases at J; junction bases unmatched: 0. The CDR3 runs 16 residues. The variable domain in full, completed from reference TRBV9 and TRBJ1-3, reads DSGVTQTPKHLITATGQRVTLRCSPRSGDLSVYWYQQSLDQGLQFLIQYYNGEERAKGNILERFSAQQFPDLHSELNLSSLELGDSALYFCASSVGQGASGNTIYFGEGSWLTVV.

This chain uses TRBV18 with TRBJ1-5; no firm D call. Germline values: CDR1 KGHSH, CDR2 LQKENI. The CDR3 length is 14 residues. V lost 2 bases, J lost 0 bases, and 5 bases lay in between. The CDR3 loop is CASSPKNSNQPQHF. DNA of the CDR3: TGTGCCAGCTCACCAAAAAATAGCAATCAGCCCCAGCATTTT.

V and J are TRBV9 and TRBJ1-1, with TRBD1 matching over 9 bases. After removal of 4 bases from V and 8 bases from J, the junction contained 6 bases not matched to a gene. The CDR3 spans 13 residues. Germline-derived CDR1 and CDR2 are SGDLS and YYNGEE. In nucleotides, the CDR3 is TGTGCCAGCAGCTCCCGGGACAGGGAAGAAGCTTTCTTT. It specifies CASSSRDREEAFF.

This chain links TRBV19 with TRBJ2-2, with unresolved D. CDR1 is LNHDA, CDR2 SQIVND, per germline (reference sequence). This CDR3 is 12 amino acids long. Trimming cost V 4 bases and J 3 bases, with 3 bases left between them. CDR3 nucleotides: TGTGCCAGTAGTACTCACACCGGGGAGCTGTTTTTT. Protein sequence: CASSTHTGELFF. The variable domain in full, completed from reference TRBV19 and TRBJ2-2, reads DGGITQSPKYLFRKEGQNVTLSCEQNLNHDAMYWYRQDPGQGLRLIYYSQIVNDFQKGDIAEGYSVSREKKESFPLTVTSAQKNPTAFYLCASSTHTGELFFGEGSRLTVL.

J is TRBJ1-3 and V is TRBV29-1; 7 nucleotides align to TRBD1. Germline assignment: CDR1 SQVTM and CDR2 ANQGSEA. The CDR3 contains 14 residues. Trimming took 0 bases from V and 7 from J; bases not matched to a gene: 6. In DNA, the CDR3 is TGCAGCGTTGAAGATCCCGCAGGGGGTAACACCATATATTTT. It yields the protein CSVEDPAGGNTIYF.

V gene TRBV5-1 combines with J gene TRBJ1-6, with D hard to call. This CDR3 comprises 15 residues. Trimming took off 0 bases at V and 6 bases at J, with 10 bases between the two ends. Germline values: CDR1 SGHRS, CDR2 YFSETQ. The CDR3 DNA reads TGCGCCAGCAGCTTGGACGGAGGTTCTAATTCACCCCTCCACTTT. It specifies CASSLDGGSNSPLHF.